One sample yielded the 26 T cell receptor beta chains listed below, sequenced in a study of PD-1 blockade in mismatch repair-deficient tumors. TCRdb keeps only in-frame clones here, not all; method: immunoSEQ multiplex PCR. The profile covers about 120,000 clones, with around 83% appearing a single time and around an eighth taken by the ten largest. This material consisted of peripheral blood, taken 44 weeks after starting pembrolizumab. The receptors here all came from an adult with mismatch repair-deficient cancer.

DNA of the CDR3: TGTGCCAGCAGTTTTCTCGGACCCAGGCCTTGGGAGCAGTACTTC. Amino acid sequence: CASSFLGPRPWEQYF. The genes are TRBV27 and TRBJ2-7; D unclear. V shed 3 bases and J shed 7 bases, with 19 bases lying between them. The CDR3 is 15 residues long. From germline, CDR1 is MNHEY and CDR2 SMNVEV (reference sequence).

The chain has TRBV30 and TRBJ2-2; D is perhaps TRBD2 (6 bases). CDR1 is GTSNPN, CDR2 SVGIG, per germline (reference sequence). This CDR3 spans 13 amino acids. V was cut by 5 bases and J by 3 bases, with 10 bases left in between. CDR3: CAWLLAYTGELFF. CDR3 DNA: TGTGCCTGGTTGCTAGCGTACACCGGGGAGCTGTTTTTT.

The V and J genes are TRBV6-5 and TRBJ1-2; 10 bases fit TRBD1. Trimming took 2 bases from V and 8 from J; bases not matched to a gene: 8. Germline CDR1 and CDR2: MNHEY and SVGAGI. This CDR3 is 15 amino acids long. CDR3 nucleotides: TGTGCCAGCAGTTACGCAAAAGGGACAGGGGACGGCTACACCTTC. It yields the protein CASSYAKGTGDGYTF.

This chain joins TRBV7-8 and TRBJ2-1, with TRBD2 identical over 12 bases. The V and J ends lost 5 bases and 5 bases, in that order; junction bases with no gene match: 4. Looked up from germline, CDR1 is SGHVS and CDR2 is FQNEAQ. The CDR3 totals 15 residues. The CDR3 DNA follows: TGTGCCAGCAGCCTGAGACTAGCGGGAGACAATGAGCAGTTCTTC. This sequence encodes CASSLRLAGDNEQFF.

The V and J genes are TRBV5-6 and TRBJ2-2, with TRBD1 matching over 7 bases. Germline CDR1 SGHDT, CDR2 YYEEEE. The CDR3 runs to 15 residues. With 6 bases clipped from V and 6 bases from J, the junction kept 11 bases outside the gene matches. The CDR3 DNA is TGTGCCAGCACCAAAGGACAGGAAGGACCCGGGGAGCTGTTTTTT. The encoded protein is CASTKGQEGPGELFF.

The chain couples TRBV5-4 to TRBJ2-7; 7 bases are shared with TRBD1. The CDR3 length is 13 residues. With V trimmed by 4 bases and J by 5 bases, 6 bases remained unmatched. Germline V CDR1 and CDR2: SGHNT, YYREEE (reference sequence). CDR3 nucleotides: TGTGCCAGCAGCCTCCAGGGGGTCGACGAGCAGTACTTC. It translates to CASSLQGVDEQYF. Full variable domain (outside the CDR3, taken from reference TRBV5-4 and TRBJ2-7): ETGVTQSPTHLIKTRGQQVTLRCSSQSGHNTVSWYQQALGQGPQFIFQYYREEENGRGNFPPRFSGLQFPNYSSELNVNALELDDSALYLCASSLQGVDEQYFGPGTRLTVT.

This clone was seen at least ten times. This chain links TRBV5-4 with TRBJ2-7; D uncertain. The CDR3 runs to 14 residues. In germline, CDR1 is SGHNT, CDR2 YYREEE (reference sequence). Deletions cut 3 bases from V and 5 bases from J, with 15 bases between. CDR3 coding DNA: TGTGCCAGCAGCTCCTGGGGTATATCGGACGAGCAGTACTTC. Amino acid sequence: CASSSWGISDEQYF.

This clone was seen a single time. One end of the junction does not line up with germline, which may come from a read error. V is TRBV6-5 and J is TRBJ2-7, with TRBD2 matching over 10 bases. The CDR3 contains 13 residues. Germline values: CDR1 MNHEY, CDR2 SVGAGI. Written as DNA, the CDR3 is TGTGCCAGCAGTTACGGCGGGGGAGCGGGAGGGAGCTTC. Protein product: CASSYGGGAGGSF.

The CDR3: CASSLGGTGQPQHF. CDR3 bases: TGTGCCAGCAGTTTGGGGGGGACGGGGCAGCCCCAGCATTTT. The rearrangement uses TRBV28 and TRBJ1-5; TRBD1 might be the D (5 bases). V lost 3 bases and J lost 7, with 13 bases in between. This CDR3 has 14 amino acids. Germline V gives CDR1 MDHEN, CDR2 SYDVKM.

V is TRBV7-6 and J is TRBJ2-7; no clear D. Germline V CDR1 and CDR2: SGHVS, FNYEAQ. The length of the CDR3 is 13 residues. The germline V and J ends were trimmed by 4 bases and 5 bases, with 12 bases remaining between them. CDR3 in DNA: TGTGCCAGCAGCTATATAGACGGGCACGAGCAGTACTTC. This translates into CASSYIDGHEQYF.

This sequence joins TRBV19 and TRBJ1-2, with 10 bases identical to TRBD1. The CDR3 consists of 14 residues. CDR1 and CDR2 from the germline V gene are LNHDA and SQIVND (reference sequence). V shed 4 bases and J 4 bases; nucleotides not matched to a gene: 3. CDR3 bases: TGTGCCAGTAGTAGGACAGGGGGAAGCTATGGCTACACCTTC. It specifies CASSRTGGSYGYTF.

The table lists this clone with a few counts. DNA for the CDR3: TGTGCCAGCAGTCCAGGGGGGTACGAGCAGTACTTC. Protein: CASSPGGYEQYF. The chain uses TRBV6-1 and TRBJ2-7; a possible D gene is TRBD1 (7 bases). The CDR3 has 12 residues. V lost 5 bases and J 4 bases, leaving 9 bases between the germline ends. Per the germline V gene, CDR1 is MNHNS and CDR2 is SASEGT.

The chain has TRBV7-9 and TRBJ2-7, with D possibly TRBD2 on 5 matching bases. V was trimmed by 5 bases and J by 1 base, leaving 9 bases between them. Germline V gives CDR1 SEHNR, CDR2 FQNEAQ (reference sequence). CDR3 length: 13 amino acids. In DNA, the CDR3 is TGTGCCAGCAGCCCGGCGGGTTCCTACGAGCAGTACTTC. This sequence encodes CASSPAGSYEQYF. The whole variable domain, filled in from reference TRBV7-9 and TRBJ2-7, reads DTGVSQNPRHKITKRGQNVTFRCDPISEHNRLYWYRQTLGQGPEFLTYFQNEAQLEKSRLLSDRFSAERPKGSFSTLEIQRTEQGDSAMYLCASSPAGSYEQYFGPGTRLTVT.

The rearrangement links TRBV5-8 to TRBJ2-1, with TRBD2 identical over 12 bases. V was pared by 5 bases and J by 6 bases, with 6 bases of the junction left unmatched. Germline V gene lookup returns CDR1 SGHTS and CDR2 YDEGEE. The CDR3 sequence is 15 residues long. CDR3 in amino acids: CASSPSGRAFNEQFF. The CDR3 bases are TGTGCCAGCAGTCCTAGCGGGAGGGCCTTCAATGAGCAGTTCTTC.

Only a few counts were recorded for this clone. V and J are TRBV10-1 and TRBJ1-1, with 7 bases aligning to TRBD1. Per the germline V gene, CDR1 is WNHNN and CDR2 is SYGVQD (reference sequence). The ends lost 7 bases at V and 1 base at J; junction bases unmatched: 9. This CDR3 contains 15 residues. CDR3 amino acids: CASTEPGQKNTEAFF. The DNA of the CDR3 is TGCGCCAGCACCGAACCGGGACAGAAGAACACTGAAGCTTTCTTT.

V gene TRBV4-1 combines with J gene TRBJ2-3; the D gene is possibly TRBD2 (6 bases). The V and J ends lost 1 base and 5 bases respectively, with 16 bases between them. Germline V lookup: CDR1 MGHRA, CDR2 YSYEKL. The CDR3 consists of 16 residues. The CDR3 DNA sequence: TGCGCCAGCAGCCAAGTGGGACGGGAGAGGGGAGATACGCAGTATTTT. This encodes CASSQVGRERGDTQYF.

The V gene is TRBV5-6, the J gene TRBJ1-2; a possible D gene is TRBD1 (5 bases). The length of the CDR3 is 14 residues. Trimming shortened V by 3 bases and J by 5 bases, and 14 bases separated the two germline ends. Germline V gene data show CDR1 as SGHDT and CDR2 as YYEEEE. The CDR3 region is CASSWGTVGYGYTF. The CDR3 coding sequence is TGTGCCAGCAGCTGGGGGACCGTCGGATATGGCTACACCTTC.

This sequence joins TRBV4-1 and TRBJ2-7, with 8 bases that match TRBD1. The V and J ends lost 6 bases and 12 bases, in that order; junction bases with no gene match: 10. Germline V gene lookup returns CDR1 MGHRA and CDR2 YSYEKL. This CDR3 contains 12 residues. The CDR3 loop reads CASRSDRGNRYF. The CDR3 DNA reads TGCGCCAGCAGATCCGACAGGGGTAATCGGTACTTC.

This chain links TRBV7-2 with TRBJ1-5, with D maybe TRBD1 (5 bases). V was cut by 1 base and J by 0 bases, with 13 bases left in between. The V gene's germline CDR1 is SGHTA and CDR2 FQGNSA. The CDR3 runs to 17 residues. CDR3 DNA: TGTGCCAGCAGCTTAGTTTCGGGACTGGCTAGCAATCAGCCCCAGCATTTT. It translates to CASSLVSGLASNQPQHF.

The genes are TRBV11-3 and TRBJ2-5, with D uncertain. Between the trimmed V and J ends, which lost 0 bases and 5 bases, there was a span of 13 bases. The CDR3 covers 15 residues. Per the germline V gene, CDR1 is SGHNT and CDR2 is YENEEA. This chain's CDR3 is CASSLDFATVETQYF. CDR3 DNA sequence: TGTGCCAGCAGCTTAGATTTTGCCACTGTGGAGACCCAGTACTTC.

The chain employs TRBV4-1 and TRBJ2-2; TRBD1 matches 9 bases. CDR1 and CDR2 (germline): MGHRA, YSYEKL. V shed 3 bases, J shed 2 bases, and the junction held 7 bases outside the gene matches. The CDR3 totals 17 residues. CDR3: CASSQRDRVFNTGELFF. CDR3 DNA sequence: TGCGCCAGCAGCCAGAGGGACAGGGTATTCAACACCGGGGAGCTGTTTTTT.

The chain uses TRBV5-4 and TRBJ2-2, with 7 bases fitting TRBD2. The germline CDR1 and CDR2 sequences are SGHNT and YYREEE (reference sequence). Trimming took 4 bases from V and 2 from J; bases not matched to a gene: 8. The CDR3 covers 16 residues. Here the CDR3 reads CASSLGTKQNTGELFF. As DNA, the CDR3 is TGTGCCAGCAGCCTTGGGACTAAACAAAACACCGGGGAGCTGTTTTTT.

J is TRBJ2-5 and V is TRBV5-5; 7 bases line up with TRBD2. Germline V gene lookup returns CDR1 SGHKS and CDR2 YYEKEE (reference sequence). After removal of 1 base from V and 6 bases from J, the junction contained 9 bases not matched to a gene. The length of the CDR3 is 15 residues. CDR3 in amino acids: CASSLRGGDLKTQYF. CDR3 DNA: TGTGCCAGCAGCTTGCGGGGAGGGGATCTGAAGACCCAGTACTTC.

CDR3 sequence: CSVEVAEGSSYEQYF. CDR3 bases: TGCAGCGTTGAAGTGGCGGAGGGAAGCTCCTACGAGCAGTACTTC. The rearrangement uses TRBV29-1 and TRBJ2-7, with D tentatively TRBD2 (6 bases). The germline CDR1 and CDR2 sequences are SQVTM and ANQGSEA. The CDR3 consists of 15 residues. The V end lost 1 base, the J end lost 0 bases, and 13 bases lay between the germline ends.

This chain links TRBV25-1 with TRBJ2-4, with TRBD2 matching 7 bases. The CDR3 is made up of 14 amino acids. J lost 0 bases, V lost 6 bases, and 2 bases had no gene match. Germline V gene sequence: CDR1 MGHDK, CDR2 SYGVNS. This CDR3 reads CASRSGKAKNIQYF. CDR3 coding DNA: TGTGCCAGCAGAAGCGGGAAAGCCAAAAACATTCAGTACTTC. The whole variable domain, remainder taken from reference TRBV25-1 and TRBJ2-4, is EADIYQTPRYLVIGTGKKITLECSQTMGHDKMYWYQQDPGMELHLIHYSYGVNSTEKGDLSSESTVSRIRTEHFPLTLESARPSHTSQYLCASRSGKAKNIQYFGAGTRLSVL.

This clone occurred once. The rearrangement links TRBV19 to TRBJ2-7, with TRBD2 identical over 8 bases. Germline V CDR1 and CDR2: LNHDA, SQIVND (reference sequence). Trimming at V came to 6 bases and at J to 6 bases, leaving 13 bases not matched to a gene. The CDR3 totals 15 residues. The CDR3 reads CASRNRGRPAAEQYF. CDR3 coding DNA: TGTGCCAGTAGGAATCGCGGGAGGCCCGCGGCCGAGCAGTACTTC.